This T cell receptor (beta chain) came from a study of cytomegalovirus exposure and HLA in healthy donors. Across the study: Among the roughly 400 genotyped donors, 70% to 90% were placed in the Caucasian-associated ancestry cluster.

CDR3 length equals 15 residues. Per the germline V gene, CDR1 is SGHAT and CDR2 is FQDESV (reference sequence). V was shortened by 2 bases and J by 0 bases, with 10 bases between the two germline ends. PCR amplification relied on 60 Vbeta primers (plus 13 Jbeta primers). Profiled with immunoSEQ multiplex PCR; TCRdb holds only in-frame clones, not every one. The sample yields around 200,000 clones, 83% seen once. The rearrangement uses TRBV11-1 and TRBJ1-1, with TRBD1 as a possible D gene (5 bases). Material for sequencing was PBMCs. The sequence came from a girl aged 10-17 years in good health and CMV-seronegative. The CDR3 protein is CASSLTRGLNTEAFF. CDR3 nucleotides: TGTGCCAGCAGCTTAACAAGGGGATTGAACACTGAAGCTTTCTTT.